Presented here are 28 T cell receptor beta chains from one specimen sequenced in a study of glioma-infiltrating T cells. Amplification of TCR alpha and beta CDR3 regions from RNA used iRepertoire nested multiplex PCR. TCRdb re-analysed the multiplex PCR reads in MiXCR, keeping a single row per CDR3 protein. The repertoire holds 160,000 or so distinct CDR3 sequences, with approximately 40% as singletons. Sequenced sample: glioma tissue, nonneoplastic brain tissue, or PBMCs (not recorded which). Source of these receptors: a human donor with low-grade glioma or glioblastoma, undergoing nonglioma brain surgery, or in good health (not recorded which).

The chain combines TRBV29-1 with TRBJ1-1; D unresolved. Looked up from germline, CDR1 is SQVTM and CDR2 is ANQGSEA. The CDR3 spans 12 residues. V dropped 5 bases and J dropped 6 bases, with 13 bases sitting between them. Here the CDR3 DNA reads TGCAGCGTTATGACCGCCGGAGCTGAAGCTTTCTTT. Encoded protein: CSVMTAGAEAFF. The full variable domain, with the rest looked up from reference TRBV29-1 and TRBJ1-1, is SAVISQKPSRDICQRGTSLTIQCQVDSQVTMMFWYRQQPGQSLTLIATANQGSEATYESGFVIDKFPISRPNLTFSTLTVSNMSPEDSSIYLCSVMTAGAEAFFGQGTRLTVV.

The chain links TRBV7-9 to TRBJ1-2; D is uncertain. CDR3 size: 15 residues. Germline V lookup: CDR1 SEHNR, CDR2 FQNEAQ (reference sequence). With 4 bases removed from V and 1 base from J, the gap between germline ends came to 13 bases. CDR3: CASSSIRHDNYGYTF. CDR3 sequence (DNA): TGTGCCAGCAGCTCTATTAGACATGATAACTATGGCTACACCTTC.

This clonotype has ten or more counts. This chain connects TRBV19 to TRBJ1-5; D is unclear. This CDR3 contains 13 residues. Germline V CDR1 and CDR2: LNHDA, SQIVND (reference sequence). Trimming removed 5 bases from V and 7 bases from J, with 12 bases in between. As DNA, the CDR3 is TGTGCCAGTAGTTGGGGAAAGGACCAGCCCCAGCATTTT. Its protein product is CASSWGKDQPQHF.

The CDR3 sequence is CASNSVASNEQYF. The CDR3, as DNA: TGTGCCAGCAATTCCGTGGCTAGCAACGAGCAGTACTTC. The rearrangement joins TRBV2 to TRBJ2-7; possible D gene TRBD2, 5 bases. There are 13 residues in the CDR3. V was pared by 7 bases and J by 5 bases, with 15 bases between. Per the germline V gene, CDR1 is SNHLY and CDR2 is FYNNEI.

On this clonotype itself: Since a much larger clone is just one base distant, this may be a read error. The chain recombines TRBV28 with TRBJ2-1; TRBD2 matches 12 bases. The CDR3 runs to 18 residues. Germline V gene sequence: CDR1 MDHEN, CDR2 SYDVKM. The trim removed 8 bases at V and 2 bases at J, leaving 13 bases unmatched. The CDR3 nucleotides read TGTGCCAGCGATGCACTAGCGGGAGGTCGGAATCCCTACAATGAGCAGTTCTTC. Its translation: CASDALAGGRNPYNEQFF.

This clonotype turned up a few times. The chain links TRBV20-1 to TRBJ2-3; D is perhaps TRBD2 (5 bases). Looked up from germline, CDR1 is DFQATT and CDR2 is SNEGSKA (reference sequence). This CDR3 is built from 14 residues. Trimming left V 2 bases short and J 1 base short, with 10 bases between. The CDR3 here is CSARWRTGTDTQYF. CDR3 in DNA: TGCAGTGCTAGATGGAGGACGGGCACAGATACGCAGTATTTT.

Note on this clonotype: A much larger clone is a single base away; this may be a read error. The conserved final phenylalanine or tryptophan is absent from the CDR3, which likely points to a read error. This chain uses TRBV28 with TRBJ2-7, with 9 bases matching TRBD2. Per the germline V gene, CDR1 is MDHEN and CDR2 is SYDVKM. CDR3 length: 14 amino acids. J lost 6 bases, V lost 7 bases, and 10 bases had no gene match. Here the CDR3 reads CASIAGVFSPEQYL. The CDR3 DNA reads as TGTGCCAGCATAGCGGGAGTCTTCTCCCCCGAGCAGTACCTC.

As to this clonotype: This may be a read error: a much more frequent sequence differs by one nucleotide. The chain has TRBV19 and TRBJ1-5, with 8 bases identical to TRBD1. The CDR3 sequence is 15 residues long. The V gene's germline CDR1 is LNHDA and CDR2 SQIVND (reference sequence). CDR3 sequence reads: CASNIGTGPNHPQHF. In DNA form, the CDR3 reads TGTGCCAGTAACATCGGGACAGGCCCTAATCACCCCCAGCATTTT. Complete variable domain (other parts from reference TRBV19 and TRBJ1-5): DGGITQSPKYLFRKEGQNVTLSCEQNLNHDAMYWYRQDPGQGLRLIYYSQIVNDFQKGDIAEGYSVSREKKESFPLTVTSAQKNPTAFYLCASNIGTGPNHPQHFGDGTRLSIL.

Comments on this clonotype: Possible read error: a much larger clone is one base away. The V gene is TRBV15, the J gene TRBJ2-2; D gene ambiguous. The CDR3 is made up of 14 amino acids. Germline CDR1 LNHNV, CDR2 YYDKDF (reference sequence). Between the trimmed V and J ends, which lost 3 bases and 2 bases, there was a span of 7 bases. The CDR3 coding sequence is TGTGCCACCAGCAGGGCAGACAACACCGGGGAGCTGTTTTTT. This codes for CATSRADNTGELFF.

On this clonotype itself: An end of the junction differs from the germline gene, which may be a read error. The genes are TRBV6-6 and TRBJ2-3; unclear D gene. The J call may be wrong; the DNA end is better matched by TRBJ1-5. Germline-derived CDR1 and CDR2 are MNHNY and SVGAGI (reference sequence). There are 14 residues in the CDR3. CDR3 coding DNA: TGTGCCATCAGTGTTACGGTAGTCACAGATACGCAGCATTTT. Translating gives CAISVTVVTDTQHF.

This clonotype was observed a few times. A much larger clonotype is one base distant, so this may be a read error. The V gene is TRBV3-1, the J gene TRBJ1-3; D is undetermined. CDR3 size: 15 residues. Germline values: CDR1 LGHDT, CDR2 YNNKEL (reference sequence). CDR3 sequence: CASSQVVGSVNTIYF. The CDR3 bases are TGTGCCAGCAGCCAGGTTGTCGGGTCTGTAAACACCATATATTTT.

Note on this clonotype: Possible read error: a much larger clone is one base away. The CDR3 loop is CASSPGGTEETQYF. The CDR3 DNA reads as TGTGCCAGCAGCCCTGGAGGGACAGAAGAGACCCAGTACTTC. The chain joins TRBV28 to TRBJ2-5; a possible D gene is TRBD1 (7 bases). With 6 bases removed from V and 3 bases from J, the gap between germline ends came to 14 bases. Germline-derived CDR1 and CDR2 are MDHEN and SYDVKM. The CDR3 consists of 14 residues.

Within the sample, this clonotype is medium-sized. The chain recombines TRBV6-1 with TRBJ1-6; D is ambiguous. The germline V gene encodes CDR1 MNHNS and CDR2 SASEGT. The CDR3 runs 15 residues. Trimming stripped 6 bases from V and 10 bases from J, with 19 bases between. The CDR3 region has the DNA TGTGCCAGCAGAGCAATTCCGATGGGATTCTCACCCCTCCACTTT. This translates into CASRAIPMGFSPLHF.

This clonotype occurred many times. The chain uses TRBV6-1 and TRBJ2-5; unclear D gene. The V and J ends lost 6 bases and 5 bases respectively, with 16 bases between them. The CDR3 runs to 14 residues. The germline V gene has CDR1 MNHNS and CDR2 SASEGT. The CDR3 here is CASRASLWAETQYF. DNA of the CDR3: TGTGCCAGCAGGGCCAGTCTGTGGGCGGAGACCCAGTACTTC.

To note about this clonotype: The junction and the germline gene differ at one end; a read error may be behind it. The rearrangement links TRBV19 to TRBJ2-5; D uncertain. The CDR3 extends over 12 amino acids. CDR1 LNHDA and CDR2 SQIVND come from the germline V gene (reference sequence). This chain's CDR3 is CSSSLGGETQYF. The CDR3 DNA reads TGTTCCAGTAGTTTGGGCGGAGAGACCCAGTACTTC.

This clonotype was detected ten times or more. The chain combines TRBV2 with TRBJ2-3; 8 bases map to TRBD2. V was clipped by 7 bases and J by 6 bases; unmatched bases: 9. Looked up from germline, CDR1 is SNHLY and CDR2 is FYNNEI. The CDR3 is 14 amino acids. The CDR3 is CASNSAGAVDTQYF. The CDR3, as DNA: TGTGCCAGCAATTCAGCGGGAGCCGTGGATACGCAGTATTTT.

This clonotype was seen a few times. V usage is TRBV30 and J usage is TRBJ1-5; TRBD1 is a possible D gene (6 bases). Looked up from germline, CDR1 is GTSNPN and CDR2 is SVGIG (reference sequence). Trimming cost V 3 bases and J 7 bases, with 16 bases left between them. The CDR3 has 14 residues. The CDR3 bases are TGTGCCTGGAGGTCCGGGACAAACGGACAGCCCCAGCATTTT. It specifies CAWRSGTNGQPQHF.

J is TRBJ1-2 and V is TRBV12-3 or TRBV12-4; D call uncertain. The V end lost 6 bases, the J end lost 2 bases, and 10 bases lay between the germline ends. The CDR3 covers 13 residues. The CDR3 sequence: CASSPRKNYGYTF. CDR3 nucleotide sequence: TGTGCCAGCAGCCCTCGCAAGAACTATGGCTACACCTTC.

A word on this clonotype: A much larger clone is a single base away; this may be a read error. The V call is TRBV11-2, the J call TRBJ2-7; D remains ambiguous. Germline V gives CDR1 SGHAT, CDR2 FQNNGV. The CDR3 has 13 residues. The CDR3 here is CASSLVNSYEHYF. CDR3 sequence (DNA): TGTGCCAGCAGCTTGGTGAACTCCTACGAGCATTACTTC.

At least ten counts were recorded for this clonotype. J is TRBJ2-1 and V is TRBV5-1; 7 positions match TRBD2. V was clipped by 2 bases and J by 3 bases; unmatched bases: 5. The CDR3 has 15 amino acids. In germline, CDR1 is SGHRS, CDR2 YFSETQ. The CDR3: CASSLVGEGYNEQFF. The DNA of the CDR3 is TGCGCCAGCAGCTTAGTGGGGGAGGGCTACAATGAGCAGTTCTTC.

This clonotype has at least ten counts. This chain joins TRBV28 and TRBJ1-1; 11 bases map to TRBD1. The CDR3 is 16 amino acids. The V segment lost 1 base and the J segment 3 bases; nucleotides outside the gene matches: 4. From germline, CDR1 is MDHEN and CDR2 SYDVKM. The CDR3 region is CASSLYGQGADTEAFF. The CDR3 region has the DNA TGTGCCAGCAGTTTATATGGACAGGGGGCCGACACTGAAGCTTTCTTT. The full variable domain, its missing parts supplied by reference TRBV28 and TRBJ1-1, is DVKVTQSSRYLVKRTGEKVFLECVQDMDHENMFWYRQDPGLGLRLIYFSYDVKMKEKGDIPEGYSVSREKKERFSLILESASTNQTSMYLCASSLYGQGADTEAFFGQGTRLTVV.

As for this clonotype: The junction does not match germline at one end; this may be a read error. The CDR3 reads CASSIDWTETQYF. The CDR3 DNA reads as TGTGCCAGTAGTATAGACTGGACAGAGACGCAGTATTTT. The chain is built from TRBV19 and TRBJ2-3; tentatively, D is TRBD1 (6 bases). Germline lookup yields CDR1 LNHDA and CDR2 SQIVND (reference sequence). This CDR3 spans 13 amino acids.

This clonotype was observed many times. The chain couples TRBV20-1 to TRBJ2-7; 7 bases agree with TRBD2. Germline-derived CDR1 and CDR2 are DFQATT and SNEGSKA (reference sequence). This CDR3 comprises 13 residues. Trimming cost V 4 bases and J 2 bases; bases outside gene matches: 5. The CDR3 reads CSAMRTRTYEQYF. CDR3 bases: TGCAGTGCTATGAGGACTAGGACCTACGAGCAGTACTTC.

For the CDR3, the DNA is TGTGCCAGCAGGAGACCCGATACGCAGTATTTT. Protein: CASRRPDTQYF. The rearrangement joins TRBV2 to TRBJ2-3; D not resolved. Looked up from germline, CDR1 is SNHLY and CDR2 is FYNNEI. CDR3 size: 11 residues. V lost 6 bases, J lost 6 bases, and 7 bases lay in between.

A note on this clonotype: Germline is not matched at one junction end, which may reflect a read error. The rearrangement links TRBV28 to TRBJ2-7; TRBD1 aligns across 8 bases. The germline CDR1 and CDR2 sequences are MDHEN and SYDVKM. The length of the CDR3 is 15 residues. DNA for the CDR3: TGTGCCAGCAGTTTTTCTGGGACAGGAACCTACAAGCAGTACTTT. It is translated as CASSFSGTGTYKQYF.

Points on this clonotype: Possible read error: a much larger clone is one base away. The V call is TRBV27, the J call TRBJ2-5, with 9 bases lining up with TRBD2. CDR1 is MNHEY, CDR2 SMNVEV, per germline (reference sequence). This CDR3 is built from 17 residues. The CDR3, as DNA: TGTGCCAGCAGTTTTGGTGGTAGCGGGAGCCCAAGAGAGGCCCAGTACTTC. The encoded protein is CASSFGGSGSPREAQYF.

In the case of this clonotype: Being one base from a much bigger clone, this may be a read error. The chain is built from TRBV2 and TRBJ2-1, with no clear D. Trimming took off 4 bases at V and 7 bases at J, with 11 bases between the two ends. From germline, CDR1 is SNHLY and CDR2 FYNNEI. The CDR3 is 13 residues long. The CDR3, as DNA: TGTGCCAGCAGTGGACATGGCGCTAATGAGCAGTTCTTC. Its translation is CASSGHGANEQFF. Combining the CDR3 with reference TRBV2 and TRBJ2-1 gives the whole variable domain EPEVTQTPSHQVTQMGQEVILRCVPISNHLYFYWYRQILGQKVEFLVSFYNNEISEKSEIFDDQFSVERPDGSNFTLKIRSTKLEDSAMYFCASSGHGANEQFFGPGTRLTVL.

J is TRBJ2-3 and V is TRBV5-4; D unclear. Germline CDR1 and CDR2: SGHNT and YYREEE (reference sequence). The CDR3 has 13 amino acids. V shed 4 bases and J shed 6 bases, with 12 bases lying between them. The CDR3: CASSATVGDTQYF. The CDR3 region has the DNA TGTGCCAGCAGCGCGACGGTAGGGGATACGCAGTATTTT.